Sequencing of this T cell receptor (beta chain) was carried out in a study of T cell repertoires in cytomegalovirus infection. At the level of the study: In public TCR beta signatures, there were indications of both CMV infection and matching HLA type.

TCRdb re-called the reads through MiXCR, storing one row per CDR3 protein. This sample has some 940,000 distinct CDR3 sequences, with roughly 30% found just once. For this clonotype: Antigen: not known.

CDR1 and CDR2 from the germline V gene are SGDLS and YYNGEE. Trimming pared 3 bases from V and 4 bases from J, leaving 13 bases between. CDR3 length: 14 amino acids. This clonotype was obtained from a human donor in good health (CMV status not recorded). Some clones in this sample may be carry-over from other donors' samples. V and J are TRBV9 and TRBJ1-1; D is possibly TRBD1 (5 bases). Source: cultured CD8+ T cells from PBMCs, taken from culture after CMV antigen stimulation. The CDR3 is CASSDDPGGTEAFF. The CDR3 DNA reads TGTGCCAGCAGCGACGACCCGGGGGGCACTGAAGCTTTCTTT.